The source of this T cell receptor (beta chain) is a study of blood T cell repertoires in COVID-19. Generated by immunoSEQ multiplex PCR, the TCRdb table keeps only in-frame clones and is missing some. The data hold some 110,000 clones, with roughly 80% observed a single time. Sequenced: peripheral blood. The TCR comes from a man between 65 and 79 years old with acute or convalescent COVID-19.

The chain's CDR3 is CASTIGWGLADTQYF. The CDR3 DNA reads TGTGCCAGCACCATAGGCTGGGGGCTGGCAGATACGCAGTATTTT. The chain couples TRBV11-2 to TRBJ2-3; perhaps TRBD1 as D (6 bases). Germline values: CDR1 SGHAT, CDR2 FQNNGV. The CDR3 loop spans 15 amino acids. The V end lost 7 bases, the J end lost 4 bases, and 18 bases lay between the germline ends.